The 21 T cell receptor beta chains below come from one sample, sequenced in a study of T-cell memory formation after mild COVID-19. TCRdb processed the 5' RACE reads anew with MiXCR; each CDR3 protein has one entry. The data contain 200,000 to 250,000 distinct CDR3 sequences, over 9% of them singletons. The source material was PBMCs or a T cell subset sorted from them (not recorded which). Every receptor here comes from a young man who had mild COVID-19 (a few samples of this study predate the infection). Cell type and time point are not known.

In its sample, this clonotype was seen a few times. J is TRBJ1-1 and V is TRBV7-9, with 8 bases fitting TRBD1. The CDR3 has 15 amino acids. CDR1 is SEHNR, CDR2 FQNEAQ, per germline (reference sequence). The J segment lost 4 bases and the V segment lost 4 bases, leaving 8 bases of the junction unmatched. CDR3 sequence (DNA): TGTGCCAGCAGCTCCAGGGGGCTGAGTAGCACTGAAGCTTTCTTT. Translating gives CASSSRGLSSTEAFF.

This clonotype was picked up many times. The V and J genes are TRBV28 and TRBJ2-2; D gene ambiguous. Germline-derived CDR1 and CDR2 are MDHEN and SYDVKM. With 5 bases removed from V and 2 bases from J, the gap between germline ends came to 9 bases. The CDR3 consists of 14 residues. CDR3 DNA sequence: TGTGCCAGCAGTCTGACCCATAACACCGGGGAGCTGTTTTTT. Translation gives CASSLTHNTGELFF.

The chain recombines TRBV5-1 with TRBJ2-2; 7 bases match TRBD1. Germline V gives CDR1 SGHRS, CDR2 YFSETQ. V gave up 3 bases and J gave up 5 bases; unmatched junction bases: 4. CDR3 length: 14 amino acids. Here the CDR3 DNA reads TGCGCCAGCAGCTACAGGGGAATTACCGGGGAGCTGTTTTTT. This gives the protein CASSYRGITGELFF.

In regard to this clonotype: Being one base from a much bigger clone, this may be a read error. The rearrangement uses TRBV11-3 and TRBJ2-5, with D perhaps TRBD1 (6 bases). Deletions cut 3 bases from V and 3 bases from J, with 8 bases between. Germline V lookup: CDR1 SGHNT, CDR2 YENEEA. The CDR3 is 13 amino acids. The CDR3 sequence: CASSFGQKETQYF. The CDR3 region has the DNA TGTGCCAGCAGCTTTGGACAGAAAGAGACCCAGTACTTC.

This clonotype was detected only a few times. The chain joins TRBV20-1 to TRBJ1-3; no clear D. Germline V gene sequence: CDR1 DFQATT, CDR2 SNEGSKA (reference sequence). The CDR3 is 14 residues long. Trimming removed 4 bases from V and 0 bases from J, with 10 bases in between. For the CDR3, the DNA is TGCAGTGCTATCCTCTCGAGCTCTGGAAACACCATATATTTT. Encoded protein: CSAILSSSGNTIYF.

This clonotype was recorded many times. V gene TRBV7-3 combines with J gene TRBJ2-1; 9 bases map to TRBD2. This CDR3 has 14 residues. Germline-derived CDR1 and CDR2 are SGHTA and FQGTGA. V lost 2 bases, J lost 8 bases, and 4 bases stayed unmatched. CDR3 bases: TGTGCCAGCAGCTTAGGGCGGGGGGGCTATGAGCAGTTCTTC. Translated: CASSLGRGGYEQFF.

This clonotype was recorded a few times. The CDR3 is CSASHGQGTDEQFF. DNA for the CDR3: TGCAGTGCTAGTCACGGACAGGGTACGGATGAGCAGTTCTTC. V gene TRBV20-1 combines with J gene TRBJ2-1, with 8 bases fitting TRBD1. The CDR3 length is 14 residues. Germline CDR1 DFQATT, CDR2 SNEGSKA (reference sequence). The trim removed 3 bases at V and 8 bases at J, leaving 9 bases unmatched.

A few counts support this clonotype. V gene TRBV4-2 combines with J gene TRBJ2-7, with a tentative D call TRBD2 (5 bases). Deletions cut 4 bases from V and 2 bases from J, with 12 bases between. Germline lookup yields CDR1 LGHNA and CDR2 YNFKEQ. This CDR3 is 14 amino acids long. The CDR3 loop is CASSPSVGTYEQYF. CDR3 nucleotide sequence: TGTGCCAGCAGCCCCTCTGTCGGGACCTACGAGCAGTACTTC.

This clonotype was detected a few times. V gene TRBV7-2 combines with J gene TRBJ2-5; D ambiguous. Germline V CDR1 and CDR2: SGHTA, FQGNSA. V gave up 1 base and J gave up 5 bases, with 5 bases separating them. This CDR3 has 12 residues. For the CDR3, the DNA is TGTGCCAGCAGCTTAGTATGGGAGACCCAGTACTTC. Translation gives CASSLVWETQYF. Together with reference TRBV7-2 and TRBJ2-5, the CDR3 gives the full variable domain: GAGVSQSPSNKVTEKGKDVELRCDPISGHTALYWYRQSLGQGLEFLIYFQGNSAPDKSGLPSDRFSAERTGGSVSTLTIQRTQQEDSAVYLCASSLVWETQYFGPGTRLLVL.

This clonotype occurred a few times. The chain joins TRBV20-1 to TRBJ2-6, with D unresolved. This CDR3 region has 15 residues. Trimming shortened V by 1 base and J by 4 bases, and 11 bases separated the two germline ends. Looked up from germline, CDR1 is DFQATT and CDR2 is SNEGSKA (reference sequence). CDR3 bases: TGCAGTGCTAGAGGACTCTCCGCGGGGGCCAACGTCCTGACTTTC. Translated: CSARGLSAGANVLTF.

This chain links TRBV7-9 with TRBJ1-3, with D unclear. From germline, CDR1 is SEHNR and CDR2 FQNEAQ (reference sequence). This CDR3 comprises 12 residues. V shed 2 bases and J shed 4 bases, with 3 bases lying between them. CDR3 bases: TGTGCCAGCAGCTTACACGGAAACACCATATATTTT. This encodes CASSLHGNTIYF.

There are many counts of this clonotype. The chain combines TRBV5-1 with TRBJ2-4; the D gene is possibly TRBD2 (5 bases). CDR1 SGHRS and CDR2 YFSETQ come from the germline V gene. CDR3 length: 11 residues. V was trimmed by 4 bases and J by 9 bases, leaving 8 bases between them. The CDR3 sequence is CASSIRGIQYF. The CDR3 DNA sequence: TGCGCCAGCAGCATCCGGGGCATTCAGTACTTC. Combining the CDR3 with reference TRBV5-1 and TRBJ2-4 gives the whole variable domain KAGVTQTPRYLIKTRGQQVTLSCSPISGHRSVSWYQQTPGQGLQFLFEYFSETQRNKGNFPGRFSGRQFSNSRSEMNVSTLELGDSALYLCASSIRGIQYFGAGTRLSVL.

This chain connects TRBV20-1 to TRBJ2-7; TRBD1 matches 8 bases. CDR1 DFQATT and CDR2 SNEGSKA come from the germline V gene (reference sequence). V lost 6 bases, J lost 0 bases, and 7 bases stayed unmatched. This CDR3 comprises 14 residues. The CDR3 sequence: CSAVRQGSSYEQYF. The CDR3 region has the DNA TGCAGTGCCGTGAGACAGGGGAGCTCCTACGAGCAGTACTTC.

A word on this clonotype: Germline is not matched at one junction end, which may reflect a read error. The J gene is TRBJ1-1, the V gene TRBV7-2; D unresolved. The CDR3 length is 12 residues. Germline V CDR1 and CDR2: SGHTA, FQGNSA. This CDR3 is CASNLPAQRAFF. In DNA, the CDR3 is TGTGCCAGCAACTTACCGGCGCAAAGAGCTTTCTTT.

This clonotype was seen a few times. This chain connects TRBV7-9 to TRBJ1-1; D is ambiguous. V gave up 5 bases and J gave up 4 bases, with 14 bases separating them. This CDR3 contains 14 residues. Germline CDR1 and CDR2: SEHNR and FQNEAQ (reference sequence). In DNA, the CDR3 is TGTGCCAGCAGCCGAATCGGGTTCGGCACTGAAGCTTTCTTT. Protein product: CASSRIGFGTEAFF.

J is TRBJ2-1 and V is TRBV6-6; 11 bases match TRBD2. J lost 7 bases, V lost 2 bases, and 7 bases had no gene match. CDR3 length: 16 amino acids. Germline lookup yields CDR1 MNHNY and CDR2 SVGAGI (reference sequence). CDR3 coding DNA: TGTGCCAGCAGTTACCTACTAGCGGGGGCTTCTAATGAGCAGTTCTTC. Its translation: CASSYLLAGASNEQFF.

J is TRBJ2-3 and V is TRBV24-1; possibly TRBD1 or TRBD2 for D (5 bases each). Per the germline V gene, CDR1 is KGHDR and CDR2 is SFDVKD. The V end lost 5 bases, the J end lost 9 bases, and 26 bases lay between the germline ends. The CDR3 extends over 17 amino acids. CDR3 in amino acids: CATSAPPSRGRLGTQYF. In DNA form, the CDR3 reads TGTGCCACCAGTGCTCCCCCCTCCCGGGGCCGGCTGGGGACGCAGTATTTT.

This clonotype was counted only a few times. The CDR3 bases are TGTGCCACCCGACCCCTTGTCGTAGAGACCCAGTACTTC. This sequence encodes CATRPLVVETQYF. The chain carries TRBV6-5 and TRBJ2-5, with D unresolved. CDR1 MNHEY and CDR2 SVGAGI come from the germline V gene. CDR3 length: 13 amino acids. Trimming removed 10 bases from V and 4 bases from J, with 16 bases in between.

This rearrangement joins TRBV5-6 to TRBJ1-1; TRBD1 is a possible D gene (5 bases). The CDR3 contains 13 residues. Germline assignment: CDR1 SGHDT and CDR2 YYEEEE. Trimming stripped 4 bases from V and 11 bases from J, with 18 bases between. The CDR3 reads CASSGPLRGSAFF. CDR3 in DNA: TGTGCCAGCAGCGGACCGCTGAGGGGTTCGGCTTTCTTT.

This clonotype was seen ten or more times. This chain joins TRBV10-3 and TRBJ2-2, with D tentatively TRBD1 or TRBD2 (5 bases each). The CDR3 is 16 residues long. The germline V gene has CDR1 ENHRY and CDR2 SYGVKD. Trimming stripped 4 bases from V and 2 bases from J, with 14 bases between. The CDR3 DNA sequence: TGTGCCATCAGTGCCGGGACCGCCGTAAACACCGGGGAGCTGTTTTTT. Translated, it gives CAISAGTAVNTGELFF.

This chain joins TRBV5-1 and TRBJ1-3; TRBD1 is a possible D gene (5 bases). Germline loops: CDR1 SGHRS, CDR2 YFSETQ. This CDR3 is built from 16 residues. The V and J ends lost 0 bases and 4 bases respectively, with 14 bases between them. CDR3 residues: CASSLDRGFSGNTIYF. The CDR3, as DNA: TGCGCCAGCAGCTTGGATCGGGGGTTCTCGGGAAACACCATATATTTT.